Described below is a single T cell receptor (beta chain) sequence and its context. Its antigen is still unknown. Germline V gene sequence: CDR1 SGHNT, CDR2 YYREEE (reference sequence). Trimming stripped 4 bases from V and 8 bases from J, with 15 bases between. The CDR3 consists of 14 residues. Clones were sequenced by immunoSEQ multiplex PCR, and TCRdb holds only the in-frame ones, with some missing. Counted here are about 1.5 million clones, around 95% occurring once; the ten biggest clones make up 0.95% to 1.5%. This specimen belongs to a study of shared clonotypes between healthy human individuals. Study-wide findings and caveats: An expected dependence of interdonor clonotype sharing on sequencing depth was noted.

The TCR was taken from a man aged 30-40 years in good health. The rearrangement links TRBV5-4 to TRBJ1-4; a possible D gene is TRBD1 (6 bases). The sequenced sample consisted of naive CD4+ T cells sorted from blood. Subset indicated: CD45RA+ positively selected. CDR3 DNA sequence: TGTGCCAGCAGCCCAGGAGGGGGATTCGAAAAACTGTTTTTT. Translating it yields CASSPGGGFEKLFF.